This T cell receptor beta chain was captured in a study of CD8+ T cells in alopecia areata. Study summary: The investigators scored severity in treated patients by the percentage of affected scalp area. Study-level findings and limits: Against the mouse data, patients shared TCRs less clearly, possibly for HLA reasons. Greater clonality was observed in lesional scalp samples, especially alopecia totalis/universalis, versus normal scalp. Scalp clonality, together with expanded CD8+ clones among the top 100, fell significantly with tofacitinib.

As concerns this clone: The antigen is unknown.

Germline loops: CDR1 GTSNPN, CDR2 SVGIG (reference sequence). The ends were cut back, 4 bases at V and 0 bases at J, with 7 bases in the middle. This CDR3 has 13 residues. The sample's treatment: oral pan-JAK inhibitor, 5-10 mg twice daily. Extracted RNA was reverse transcribed into cDNA, the sequencing template. Generated by immunoSEQ multiplex PCR, the TCRdb table keeps only in-frame clones and is missing some. The sample consists of approximately 43,000 clones, about three fifths of them appearing once. This chain joins TRBV30 and TRBJ2-1; D is undetermined. This receptor was taken from a human donor with alopecia areata. This material consisted of CD8+ T cells sorted from blood, taken at week 4, from a patient treated with tofacitinib. The CDR3 sequence is CAWMVTSYNEQFF. The DNA for the CDR3 is TGTGCCTGGATGGTGACCTCCTACAATGAGCAGTTCTTC.